This is a list of T cell receptor beta chains from one sample in a study of T cells of healthy individuals. Using its own MiXCR run on the 5' RACE reads, TCRdb lists one record per CDR3 protein. The data hold roughly 87,000 distinct CDR3 sequences, with approximately 15% observed a single time. The receptors stem from a human donor in good health. Both conserved end residues are part of each CDR3. The D gene is left open where the match is weak. Part of the rows lack a size; the others show once, few, many or a class for expanded clones.

TRBD2 | TRBJ2-7 | TRBV4-1 | many | TGCGCCAGCAGCCAAGATCTACGTCTAGCGGGGTCCTACGAGCAGTACTTC | CASSQDLRLAGSYEQYF
TRBD1 | TRBJ2-3 | TRBV28 | many | TGTGCCACCAAAAGACAGGGGGATACGCAGTATTTT | CATKRQGDTQYF
. | TRBJ1-6 | TRBV20-1 | few | TGCAGTGCTAGAGTTCGGGGAGGAGTTTATAATTCACCCCTCCACTTT | CSARVRGGVYNSPLHF
. | TRBJ2-5 | TRBV4-1 | . | TGCGCCAGCAGCCAAGGGACATATGGCGGTCCGACGCAAGAGACCCAGTACTTC | CASSQGTYGGPTQETQYF
TRBD1 | TRBJ2-7 | TRBV6-2/TRBV6-3 | few | TGTGCCAGCAGTTACTCTCTCCGAACCGGGACAGTCTACGAGCAGTACTTC | CASSYSLRTGTVYEQYF
TRBD2 | TRBJ2-3 | TRBV5-1 | few | TGCGCCAGCAGCCTGGTGGCAGCGGGGAGCACAGATACGCAGTATTTT | CASSLVAAGSTDTQYF
. | TRBJ2-1 | TRBV5-1 | many | TGCGCCAGCAGCCGCTGGGAGTCCAATGAGCAGTTCTTC | CASSRWESNEQFF
. | TRBJ1-5 | TRBV20-1 | . | TGCAGTGCCAAGACAGGAGGCAATCAGCCCCAGCATTTT | CSAKTGGNQPQHF
. | TRBJ2-4 | TRBV28 | few | TGTGCCAGCAGTATACAGGGTTTAGCCAAAAACATTCAGTACTTC | CASSIQGLAKNIQYF
. | TRBJ1-2 | TRBV7-9 | . | TGTGCCAGCAGCCCAATGCTAGTGCTCTATGGCTACACCTTC | CASSPMLVLYGYTF
TRBD2 | TRBJ2-3 | TRBV12-3/TRBV12-4 | many | TGTGCCAGCAGAACTAGCGGGGGCCTTCTTAGCACAGATACGCAGTATTTT | CASRTSGGLLSTDTQYF
. | TRBJ2-7 | TRBV21-1 | . | TGTGCCAGCAGCAAACAATACCGGGACCAGAGCTCCTACGAGCAGTACTTC | CASSKQYRDQSSYEQYF
TRBD2 | TRBJ2-1 | TRBV4-3 | . | TGCGCCAGCAGCCAAGGACTAGCGGGGGGCTACAATGAGCAGTTCTTC | CASSQGLAGGYNEQFF
. | TRBJ1-1 | TRBV28 | . | TGTGCCAGCAGTCCGGGGGAGCAGGGTGACACTGAAGCTTTCTTT | CASSPGEQGDTEAFF
. | TRBJ2-3 | TRBV11-1 | . | TGTGCCAGCAGCTTAATTTTAGCGGATACGCAGTATTTT | CASSLILADTQYF
. | TRBJ1-5 | TRBV7-9 | . | TGTGCCAGCAGCTTACATAGCAATCAGCCCCAGCATTTT | CASSLHSNQPQHF
. | TRBJ1-1 | TRBV6-4 | few | TGTGCCAGCAGTGTGGGGGAGAACACTGAAGCTTTCTTT | CASSVGENTEAFF
. | TRBJ1-1 | TRBV6-6 | . | TGTGCCAGCAGTTACGCAGAAAACACTGAAGCTTTCTTT | CASSYAENTEAFF
TRBD1 | TRBJ1-1 | TRBV5-6 | . | TGTGCCAGCAGCCGAGGTAGGGGGCGCACTGAAGCTTTCTTT | CASSRGRGRTEAFF
TRBD2 | TRBJ2-1 | TRBV6-1 | . | TGTGCCAGCAGTGAGATTAGCGGGGGCCAACAGGAGCAGTTCTTC | CASSEISGGQQEQFF
. | TRBJ1-5 | TRBV28 | . | TGTGCCAGCAGTCTTCGACCCCCCGGGAATCAGCCCCAGCATTTT | CASSLRPPGNQPQHF
TRBD1 | TRBJ1-1 | TRBV5-6 | . | TGTGCCAGCAGCTTCCTAGACAGGGGCACTGAAGCTTTCTTT | CASSFLDRGTEAFF
TRBD1 | TRBJ2-1 | TRBV6-5 | many | TGTGCCAGCAGTTACGGGACAGGGGCCTCGAATGAGCAGTTCTTC | CASSYGTGASNEQFF
. | TRBJ2-7 | TRBV9 | . | TGTGCCAGCAGCCAGGACTCCTACGAGCAGTACTTC | CASSQDSYEQYF
TRBD1 | TRBJ2-3 | TRBV12-3/TRBV12-4 | . | TGTGCCAGCAGCCCCGACAGGGTAACAATTGATACGCAGTATTTT | CASSPDRVTIDTQYF
. | TRBJ2-3 | TRBV28 | . | TGTGCCAGCAGTTTAGGAACAGGAGGGGTCACAGATACGCAGTATTTT | CASSLGTGGVTDTQYF
. | TRBJ1-2 | TRBV5-1 | . | TGCGCCAGCAGCTTGGGGGAAGCTAACTATGGCTACACCTTC | CASSLGEANYGYTF
. | TRBJ1-5 | TRBV27 | . | TGTGCCAGCAGTTTAACATCTTCCTATCATGGCAATCAGCCCCAGCATTTT | CASSLTSSYHGNQPQHF
TRBD1 | TRBJ2-5 | TRBV29-1 | few | TGCAGCGCCGACAGGGGAGATTCGCGGGAGACCCAGTACTTC | CSADRGDSRETQYF